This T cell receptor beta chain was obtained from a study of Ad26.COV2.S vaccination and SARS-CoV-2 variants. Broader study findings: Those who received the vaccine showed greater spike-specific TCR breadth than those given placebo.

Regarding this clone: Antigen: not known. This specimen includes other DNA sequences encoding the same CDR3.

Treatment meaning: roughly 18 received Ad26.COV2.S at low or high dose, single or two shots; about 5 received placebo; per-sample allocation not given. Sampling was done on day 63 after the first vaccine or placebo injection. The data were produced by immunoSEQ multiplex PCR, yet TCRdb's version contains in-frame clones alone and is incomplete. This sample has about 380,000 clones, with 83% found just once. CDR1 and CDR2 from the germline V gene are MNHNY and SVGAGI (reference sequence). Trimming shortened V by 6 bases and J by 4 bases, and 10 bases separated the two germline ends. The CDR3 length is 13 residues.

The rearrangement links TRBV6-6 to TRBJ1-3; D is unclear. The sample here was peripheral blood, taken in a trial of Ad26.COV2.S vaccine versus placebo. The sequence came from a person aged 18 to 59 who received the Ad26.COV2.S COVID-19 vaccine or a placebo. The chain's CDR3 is CASRSDGGNTIYF. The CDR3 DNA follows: TGTGCCAGCAGGAGCGACGGGGGAAACACCATATATTTT.